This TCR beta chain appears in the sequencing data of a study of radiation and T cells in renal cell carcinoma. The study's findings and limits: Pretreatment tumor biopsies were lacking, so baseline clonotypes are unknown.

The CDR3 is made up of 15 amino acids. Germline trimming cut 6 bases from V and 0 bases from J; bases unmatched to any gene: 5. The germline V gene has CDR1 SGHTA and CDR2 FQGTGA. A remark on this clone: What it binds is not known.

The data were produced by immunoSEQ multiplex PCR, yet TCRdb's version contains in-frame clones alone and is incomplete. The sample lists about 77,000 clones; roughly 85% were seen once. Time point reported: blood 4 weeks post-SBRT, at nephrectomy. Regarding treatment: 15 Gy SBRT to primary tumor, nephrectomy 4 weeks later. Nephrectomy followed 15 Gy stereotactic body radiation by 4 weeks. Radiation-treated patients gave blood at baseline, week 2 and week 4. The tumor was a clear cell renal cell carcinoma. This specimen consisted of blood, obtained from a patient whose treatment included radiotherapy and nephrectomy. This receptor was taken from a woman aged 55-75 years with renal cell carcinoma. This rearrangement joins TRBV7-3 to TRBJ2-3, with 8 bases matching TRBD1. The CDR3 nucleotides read TGTGCCAGCAGGTCCCCAGGGGGCAGCACAGATACGCAGTATTTT. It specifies CASRSPGGSTDTQYF.